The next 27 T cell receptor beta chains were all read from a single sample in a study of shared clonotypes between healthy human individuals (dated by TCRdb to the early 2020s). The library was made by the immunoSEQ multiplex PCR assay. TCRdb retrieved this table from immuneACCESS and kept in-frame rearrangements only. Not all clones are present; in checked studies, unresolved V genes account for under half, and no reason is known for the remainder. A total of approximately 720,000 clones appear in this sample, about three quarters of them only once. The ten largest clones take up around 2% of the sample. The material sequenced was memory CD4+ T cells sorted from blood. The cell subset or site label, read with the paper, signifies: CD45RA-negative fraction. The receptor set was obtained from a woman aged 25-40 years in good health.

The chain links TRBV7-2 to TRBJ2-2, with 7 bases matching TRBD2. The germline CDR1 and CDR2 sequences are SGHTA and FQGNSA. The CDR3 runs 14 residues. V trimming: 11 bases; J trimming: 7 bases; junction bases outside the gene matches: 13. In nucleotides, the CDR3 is TGTGCCTGCCGTCAAGCGGGATTCATCGGGGAGCTGTTTTTT. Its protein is CACRQAGFIGELFF.

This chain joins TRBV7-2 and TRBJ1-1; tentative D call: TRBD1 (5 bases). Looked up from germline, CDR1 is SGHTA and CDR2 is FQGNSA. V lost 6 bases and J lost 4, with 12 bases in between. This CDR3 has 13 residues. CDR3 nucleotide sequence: TGTGCCAGCAGAGTGACAGTGAGCACTGAAGCTTTCTTT. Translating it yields CASRVTVSTEAFF.

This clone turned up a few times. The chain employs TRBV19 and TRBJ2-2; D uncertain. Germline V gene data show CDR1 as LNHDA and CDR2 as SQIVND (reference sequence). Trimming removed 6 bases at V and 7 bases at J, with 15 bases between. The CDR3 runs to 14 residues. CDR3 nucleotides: TGTGCCAGTAGCCCGATAGGATCGGACGGGGAGCTGTTTTTT. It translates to CASSPIGSDGELFF.

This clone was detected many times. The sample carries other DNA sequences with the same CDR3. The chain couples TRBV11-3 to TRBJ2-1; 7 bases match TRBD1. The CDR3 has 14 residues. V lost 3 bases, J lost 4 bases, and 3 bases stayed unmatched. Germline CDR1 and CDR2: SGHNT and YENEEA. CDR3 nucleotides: TGTGCCAGCAGCTTGGCAGGGGGTTACAATGAGCAGTTCTTC. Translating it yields CASSLAGGYNEQFF.

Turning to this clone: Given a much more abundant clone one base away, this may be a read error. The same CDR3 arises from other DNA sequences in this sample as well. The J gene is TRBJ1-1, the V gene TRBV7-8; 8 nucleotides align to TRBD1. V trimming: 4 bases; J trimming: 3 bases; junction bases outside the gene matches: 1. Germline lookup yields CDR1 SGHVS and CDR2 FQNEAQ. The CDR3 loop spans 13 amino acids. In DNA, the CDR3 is TGTGCCAGCAGCTCACAGGGGGACACTGAAGCTTTCTTT. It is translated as CASSSQGDTEAFF.

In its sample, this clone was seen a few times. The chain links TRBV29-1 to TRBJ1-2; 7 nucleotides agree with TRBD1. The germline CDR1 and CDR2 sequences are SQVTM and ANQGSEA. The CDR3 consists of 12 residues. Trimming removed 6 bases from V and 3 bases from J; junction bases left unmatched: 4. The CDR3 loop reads CSVPGQYYGYTF. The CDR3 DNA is TGCAGCGTCCCGGGACAGTACTATGGCTACACCTTC. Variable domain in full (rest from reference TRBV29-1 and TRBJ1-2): SAVISQKPSRDICQRGTSLTIQCQVDSQVTMMFWYRQQPGQSLTLIATANQGSEATYESGFVIDKFPISRPNLTFSTLTVSNMSPEDSSIYLCSVPGQYYGYTFGSGTRLTVV.

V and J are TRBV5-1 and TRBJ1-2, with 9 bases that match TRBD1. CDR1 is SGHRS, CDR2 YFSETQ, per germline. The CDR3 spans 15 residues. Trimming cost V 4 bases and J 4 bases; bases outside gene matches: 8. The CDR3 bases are TGCGCCAGCAGCGGGGCCGGGACAGGGACCTATGGCTACACCTTC. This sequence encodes CASSGAGTGTYGYTF. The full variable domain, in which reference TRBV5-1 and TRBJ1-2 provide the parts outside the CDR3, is KAGVTQTPRYLIKTRGQQVTLSCSPISGHRSVSWYQQTPGQGLQFLFEYFSETQRNKGNFPGRFSGRQFSNSRSEMNVSTLELGDSALYLCASSGAGTGTYGYTFGSGTRLTVV.

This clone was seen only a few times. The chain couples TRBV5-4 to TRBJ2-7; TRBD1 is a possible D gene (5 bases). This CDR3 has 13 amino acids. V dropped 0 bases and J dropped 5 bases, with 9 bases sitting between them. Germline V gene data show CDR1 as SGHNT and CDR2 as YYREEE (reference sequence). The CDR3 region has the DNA TGTGCCAGCAGCTTGGTAGGGGCCGACGAGCAGTACTTC. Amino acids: CASSLVGADEQYF.

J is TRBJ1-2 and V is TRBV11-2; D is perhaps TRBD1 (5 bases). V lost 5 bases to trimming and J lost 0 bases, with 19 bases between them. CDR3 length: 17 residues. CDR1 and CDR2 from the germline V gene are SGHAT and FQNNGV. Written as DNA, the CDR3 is TGTGCCAGCAGCAGACGCGAGACAGAATACTCTAACTATGGCTACACCTTC. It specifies CASSRRETEYSNYGYTF.

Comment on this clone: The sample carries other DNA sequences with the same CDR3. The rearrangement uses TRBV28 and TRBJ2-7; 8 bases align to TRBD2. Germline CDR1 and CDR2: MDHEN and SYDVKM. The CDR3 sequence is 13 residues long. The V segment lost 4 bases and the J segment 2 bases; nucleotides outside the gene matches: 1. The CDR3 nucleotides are TGTGCCAGCAGTTCGGGAGGGCCCTACGAGCAGTACTTC. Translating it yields CASSSGGPYEQYF.

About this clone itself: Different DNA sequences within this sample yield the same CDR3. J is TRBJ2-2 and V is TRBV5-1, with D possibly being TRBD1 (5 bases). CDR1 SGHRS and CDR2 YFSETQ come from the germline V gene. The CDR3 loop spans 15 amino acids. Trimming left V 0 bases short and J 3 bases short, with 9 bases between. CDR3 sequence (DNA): TGCGCCAGCAGCTTGGACAGGAGAGACACCGGGGAGCTGTTTTTT. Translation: CASSLDRRDTGELFF.

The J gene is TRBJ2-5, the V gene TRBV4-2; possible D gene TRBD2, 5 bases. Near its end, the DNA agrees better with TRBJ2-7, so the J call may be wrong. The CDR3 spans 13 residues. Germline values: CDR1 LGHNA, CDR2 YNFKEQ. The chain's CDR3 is CASRGLGSHEQYF. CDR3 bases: TGTGCCAGCCGAGGGTTAGGGAGCCACGAGCAGTACTTC.

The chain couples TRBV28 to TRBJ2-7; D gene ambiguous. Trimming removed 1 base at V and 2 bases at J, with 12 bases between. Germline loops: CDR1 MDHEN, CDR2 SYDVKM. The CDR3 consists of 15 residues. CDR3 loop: CASSLFPTVTYEQYF. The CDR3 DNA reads TGTGCCAGCAGTTTATTCCCCACGGTCACCTACGAGCAGTACTTC.

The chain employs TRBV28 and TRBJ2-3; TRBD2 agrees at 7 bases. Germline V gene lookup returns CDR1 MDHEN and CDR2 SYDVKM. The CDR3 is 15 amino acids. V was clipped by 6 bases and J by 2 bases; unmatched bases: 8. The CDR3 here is CASRPERGPTDTQYF. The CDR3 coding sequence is TGTGCCAGCAGGCCCGAGCGGGGCCCCACAGATACGCAGTATTTT.

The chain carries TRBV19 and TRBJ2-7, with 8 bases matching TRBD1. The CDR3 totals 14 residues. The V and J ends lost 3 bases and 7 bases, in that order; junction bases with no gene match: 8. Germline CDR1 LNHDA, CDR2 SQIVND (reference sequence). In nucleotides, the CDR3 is TGTGCCAGTAGTATGTCGCAGGGGGCTCATGAGCAGTACTTC. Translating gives CASSMSQGAHEQYF. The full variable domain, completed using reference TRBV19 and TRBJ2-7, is DGGITQSPKYLFRKEGQNVTLSCEQNLNHDAMYWYRQDPGQGLRLIYYSQIVNDFQKGDIAEGYSVSREKKESFPLTVTSAQKNPTAFYLCASSMSQGAHEQYFGPGTRLTVT.

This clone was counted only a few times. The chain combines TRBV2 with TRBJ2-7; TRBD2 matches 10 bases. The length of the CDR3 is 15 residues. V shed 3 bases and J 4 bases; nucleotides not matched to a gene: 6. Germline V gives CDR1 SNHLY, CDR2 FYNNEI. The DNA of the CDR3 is TGTGCCAGCAGTGAGTCTAGCGGGAGAGTATACGAGCAGTACTTC. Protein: CASSESSGRVYEQYF. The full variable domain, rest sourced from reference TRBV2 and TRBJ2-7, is EPEVTQTPSHQVTQMGQEVILRCVPISNHLYFYWYRQILGQKVEFLVSFYNNEISEKSEIFDDQFSVERPDGSNFTLKIRSTKLEDSAMYFCASSESSGRVYEQYFGPGTRLTVT.

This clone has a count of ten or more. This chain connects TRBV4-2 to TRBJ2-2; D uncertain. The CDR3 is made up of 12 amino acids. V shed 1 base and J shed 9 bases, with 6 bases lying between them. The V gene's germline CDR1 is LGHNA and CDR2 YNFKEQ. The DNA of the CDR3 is TGTGCCAGCAGCCAAGTGGGGAGGGAGCTGTTTTTT. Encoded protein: CASSQVGRELFF.

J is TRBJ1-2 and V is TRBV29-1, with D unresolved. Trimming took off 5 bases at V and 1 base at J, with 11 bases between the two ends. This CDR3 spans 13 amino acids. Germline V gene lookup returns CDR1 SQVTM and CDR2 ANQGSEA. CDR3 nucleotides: TGCAGCGTTTATCCACCCATTAACTATGGCTACACCTTC. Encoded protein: CSVYPPINYGYTF. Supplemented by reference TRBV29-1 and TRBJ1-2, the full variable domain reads SAVISQKPSRDICQRGTSLTIQCQVDSQVTMMFWYRQQPGQSLTLIATANQGSEATYESGFVIDKFPISRPNLTFSTLTVSNMSPEDSSIYLCSVYPPINYGYTFGSGTRLTVV.

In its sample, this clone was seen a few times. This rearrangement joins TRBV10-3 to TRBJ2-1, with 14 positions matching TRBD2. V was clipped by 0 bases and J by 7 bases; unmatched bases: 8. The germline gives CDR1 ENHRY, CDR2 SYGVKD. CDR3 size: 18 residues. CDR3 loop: CAISESGTSGSFRNEQFF. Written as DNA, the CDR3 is TGTGCCATCAGTGAGTCCGGGACTAGCGGGAGTTTTAGGAATGAGCAGTTCTTC.

CDR3 coding DNA: TGCGCCAGCAGCTTGGTTCTGGGCGTAACCTCCTACGAGCAGTACTTC. Residues: CASSLVLGVTSYEQYF. The chain couples TRBV5-1 to TRBJ2-7; the D is unclear. Per germline, CDR1 SGHRS and CDR2 YFSETQ. CDR3 size: 16 residues. The ends were cut back, 0 bases at V and 0 bases at J, with 13 bases in the middle.

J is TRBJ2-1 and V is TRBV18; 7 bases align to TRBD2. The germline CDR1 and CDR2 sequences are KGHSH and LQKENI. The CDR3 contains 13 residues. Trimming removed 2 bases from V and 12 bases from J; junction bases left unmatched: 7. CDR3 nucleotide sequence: TGTGCCAGCTCACCAGACGGGGGGACGGGGCAGTTCTTC. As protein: CASSPDGGTGQFF.

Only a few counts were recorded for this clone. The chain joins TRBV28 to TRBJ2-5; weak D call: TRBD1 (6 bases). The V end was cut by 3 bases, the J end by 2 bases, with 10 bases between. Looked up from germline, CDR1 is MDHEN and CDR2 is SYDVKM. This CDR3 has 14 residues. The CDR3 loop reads CASSFPGHQETQYF. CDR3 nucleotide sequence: TGTGCCAGCAGTTTCCCGGGACATCAAGAGACCCAGTACTTC.

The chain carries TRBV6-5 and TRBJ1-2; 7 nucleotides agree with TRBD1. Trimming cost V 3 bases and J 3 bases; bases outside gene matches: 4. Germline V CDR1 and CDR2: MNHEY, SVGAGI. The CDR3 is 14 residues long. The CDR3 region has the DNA TGTGCCAGCAGTTATTCCGGGACAGACTATGGCTACACCTTC. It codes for CASSYSGTDYGYTF.

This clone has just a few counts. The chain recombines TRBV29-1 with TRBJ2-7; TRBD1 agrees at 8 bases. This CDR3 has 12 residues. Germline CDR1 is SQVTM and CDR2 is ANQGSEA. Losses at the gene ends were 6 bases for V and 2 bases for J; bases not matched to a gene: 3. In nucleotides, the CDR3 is TGCAGCGTGCAACAGGGGGCCTACGAGCAGTACTTC. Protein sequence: CSVQQGAYEQYF.

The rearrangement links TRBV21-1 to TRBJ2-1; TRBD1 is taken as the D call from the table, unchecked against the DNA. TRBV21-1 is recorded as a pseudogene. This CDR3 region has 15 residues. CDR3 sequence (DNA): TGTGCCAGCCCACAGGGGGGTTTCTCCTACAATGAGCAGTTCTTC. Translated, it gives CASPQGGFSYNEQFF.

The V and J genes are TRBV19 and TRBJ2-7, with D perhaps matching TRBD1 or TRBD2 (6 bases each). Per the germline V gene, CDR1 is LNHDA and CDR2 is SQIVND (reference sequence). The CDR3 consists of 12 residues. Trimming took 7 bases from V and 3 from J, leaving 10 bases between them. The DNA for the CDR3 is TGTGCCAGTAACGGGGGCGGCTACGAGCAGTACTTC. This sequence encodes CASNGGGYEQYF.

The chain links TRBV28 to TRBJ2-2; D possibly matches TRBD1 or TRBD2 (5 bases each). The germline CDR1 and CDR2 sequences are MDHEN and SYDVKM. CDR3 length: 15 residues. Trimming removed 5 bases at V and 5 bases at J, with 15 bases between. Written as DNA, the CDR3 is TGTGCCAGCAGTCCTCGGACGGGGACGACCGGGGAGCTGTTTTTT. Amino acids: CASSPRTGTTGELFF. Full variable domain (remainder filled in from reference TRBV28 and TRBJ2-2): DVKVTQSSRYLVKRTGEKVFLECVQDMDHENMFWYRQDPGLGLRLIYFSYDVKMKEKGDIPEGYSVSREKKERFSLILESASTNQTSMYLCASSPRTGTTGELFFGEGSRLTVL.